This T cell receptor (beta chain) was observed in a study of CD8 T cells in Susac syndrome. Random hexamers were used to reverse transcribe an amount of about 0.45 to 1 ug RNA. One entry per CDR3 protein, called by TCRdb with MiXCR from the immunoSEQ multiplex PCR reads. The table has more than 150,000 distinct CDR3 sequences, around 94% seen once. This CDR3 contains 15 residues. The germline CDR1 and CDR2 sequences are DFQATT and SNEGSKA (reference sequence). The V and J ends lost 5 bases and 1 base, in that order; junction bases with no gene match: 8. Source material: CD4+ T cells from PBMCs. The chain couples TRBV20-1 to TRBJ2-5; TRBD2 agrees at 9 bases. This clonotype originated in a human donor in good health. The CDR3 DNA is TGCAGTGCTCCGTTGACTAGCGGACCCCAAGAGACCCAGTACTTC. Protein product: CSAPLTSGPQETQYF.